What follows describes a single TCR beta chain. The study recruited people aged about 18 to 89 years across approximately 25 US areas. Participants' own reports of clinical history determined their cohort assignment. These data come from a study of blood T cell repertoires in COVID-19. On the study more broadly: COVID-19 samples, acute and convalescent, were from the United States, Italy and Spain.

The table came from immunoSEQ multiplex PCR; TCRdb's copy has only in-frame clones and leaves some out. The sample yields about 64,000 clones, 88% seen once. Germline V lookup: CDR1 SNHLY, CDR2 FYNNEI. This CDR3 is built from 17 residues. The ends were cut back, 7 bases at V and 0 bases at J, with 21 bases in the middle. The specimen sequenced was PBMCs or T cells enriched from blood (not recorded which). This receptor was identified in a woman between 40 and 50 years old who had recovered from COVID-19. The rearrangement uses TRBV2 and TRBJ2-5; perhaps TRBD2 as D (6 bases). The CDR3 sequence: CASNPGEALLHQETQYF. CDR3 bases: TGTGCCAGCAACCCGGGGGAGGCACTCCTCCACCAAGAGACCCAGTACTTC.